One and the same sample provided the 17 T cell receptor beta chains below, sequenced in a study of early T cells in non-severe SARS-CoV-2 infection. TCRdb used MiXCR to reprocess the 5' RACE reads, holding one entry per CDR3 protein. The profile shows around 30,000 distinct CDR3 sequences, 5% to 6% of them singletons. The sample consisted of whole blood. Receptors originate from an adult who was a healthcare worker with PCR-confirmed SARS-CoV-2 infection or an uninfected control (not recorded which).

Ten or more counts support this clonotype. V gene TRBV5-4 combines with J gene TRBJ2-7; TRBD2 matches at 12 bases. CDR1 and CDR2 (germline): SGHNT, YYREEE (reference sequence). J was trimmed by 3 bases and V by 6 bases; bases with no gene match: 10. The CDR3 contains 16 residues. The CDR3 DNA reads TGTGCCAGCACACGGACTAGCGGGGCCAAGGGCTACGAGCAGTACTTC. It translates to CASTRTSGAKGYEQYF. Full variable domain (rest looked up from reference TRBV5-4 and TRBJ2-7): ETGVTQSPTHLIKTRGQQVTLRCSSQSGHNTVSWYQQALGQGPQFIFQYYREEENGRGNFPPRFSGLQFPNYSSELNVNALELDDSALYLCASTRTSGAKGYEQYFGPGTRLTVT.

This clonotype occurred many times. The rearrangement joins TRBV11-2 to TRBJ2-5, with D perhaps matching TRBD2 (6 bases). Looked up from germline, CDR1 is SGHAT and CDR2 is FQNNGV. This CDR3 region has 11 residues. V was shortened by 3 bases and J by 13 bases, with 12 bases between the two germline ends. CDR3 amino acids: CASSFEGLPYF. Here the CDR3 DNA reads TGTGCCAGCAGCTTCGAGGGACTCCCGTACTTC.

This clonotype was seen many times. The rearrangement joins TRBV5-1 to TRBJ2-3; no firm D call. V lost 0 bases and J lost 1, with 12 bases in between. There are 16 residues in the CDR3. The germline CDR1 and CDR2 sequences are SGHRS and YFSETQ. The CDR3 region is CASSLASQIGTDTQYF. CDR3 nucleotides: TGCGCCAGCAGCTTGGCCAGTCAAATAGGCACAGATACGCAGTATTTT.

This clonotype has more than one count but fewer than ten. The V and J genes are TRBV28 and TRBJ1-5; D might be TRBD1 (6 bases). CDR3 length: 16 residues. V was pared by 4 bases and J by 0 bases, with 13 bases between. Germline CDR1 is MDHEN and CDR2 is SYDVKM. CDR3 region: CASSSSGTHSNQPQHF. The CDR3 DNA follows: TGTGCCAGCAGTTCCTCCGGGACACATAGCAATCAGCCCCAGCATTTT.

V is TRBV3-1 and J is TRBJ2-7; D is ambiguous. Germline CDR1 and CDR2: LGHDT and YNNKEL (reference sequence). V gave up 4 bases and J gave up 5 bases, with 9 bases separating them. There are 12 residues in the CDR3. Here the CDR3 DNA reads TGTGCCAGCAGCCTCCTAGGGAACGAGCAGTACTTC. Protein product: CASSLLGNEQYF.

This clonotype was picked up many times. The rearrangement links TRBV20-1 to TRBJ1-1, with D perhaps TRBD1 (5 bases). V was shortened by 5 bases and J by 1 base, with 17 bases between the two germline ends. The CDR3 has 15 amino acids. Germline V CDR1 and CDR2: DFQATT, SNEGSKA (reference sequence). CDR3 residues: CSAPRPTGRNTEAFF. The CDR3 DNA reads TGCAGTGCTCCCAGGCCTACAGGAAGGAACACTGAAGCTTTCTTT.

This clonotype was seen ten or more times. The J gene is TRBJ2-1, the V gene TRBV5-5; possible D gene TRBD1, 6 bases. The CDR3 is 13 amino acids. Germline CDR1 reads SGHKS; CDR2 reads YYEKEE (reference sequence). Trimming shortened V by 5 bases and J by 3 bases, and 9 bases separated the two germline ends. This chain's CDR3 is CASSSQGYNEQFF. The CDR3 bases are TGTGCCAGCAGTTCACAGGGCTACAATGAGCAGTTCTTC.

This clonotype was picked up many times. As DNA, the CDR3 is TGTGCCAGCAGCTTAGGGGCCGCCGGGGGACTAGCGGGAGAAGGAGATACGCAGTATTTT. It translates to CASSLGAAGGLAGEGDTQYF. The V call is TRBV7-8, the J call TRBJ2-3, with TRBD2 identical over 14 bases. Germline V gives CDR1 SGHVS, CDR2 FQNEAQ. This CDR3 region has 20 residues. The trim removed 1 base at V and 5 bases at J, leaving 14 bases unmatched.

This clonotype was picked up many times. This chain joins TRBV14 and TRBJ1-2; possible D gene TRBD1, 6 bases. Germline CDR1 SGHDN, CDR2 FVKESK. CDR3 size: 14 residues. V lost 1 base and J lost 2, with 8 bases in between. CDR3 region: CASSQVDRNYGYTF. CDR3 nucleotide sequence: TGTGCCAGCAGCCAAGTTGACAGGAACTATGGCTACACCTTC. Supplemented by reference TRBV14 and TRBJ1-2, the full variable domain reads EAGVTQFPSHSVIEKGQTVTLRCDPISGHDNLYWYRRVMGKEIKFLLHFVKESKQDESGMPNNRFLAERTGGTYSTLKVQPAELEDSGVYFCASSQVDRNYGYTFGSGTRLTVV.

This clonotype was seen more than once but under ten times. Written as DNA, the CDR3 is TGCAGTGCTAGTTTCGGAGCGAACACTGAAGCTTTCTTT. It is translated as CSASFGANTEAFF. The rearrangement joins TRBV20-1 to TRBJ1-1; no firm D call. Germline CDR1 DFQATT, CDR2 SNEGSKA (reference sequence). The CDR3 covers 13 residues. The V gene lost 3 bases and the J gene lost 1 base, with 9 bases spanning the gap.

The sample holds many counts of this clonotype. The chain employs TRBV7-9 and TRBJ2-1, with TRBD2 matching over 11 bases. The V segment lost 7 bases and the J segment 6 bases; nucleotides outside the gene matches: 11. This CDR3 is built from 16 residues. The germline CDR1 and CDR2 sequences are SEHNR and FQNEAQ (reference sequence). The CDR3 region is CASNLGGTSGLNEQFF. The CDR3 coding sequence is TGTGCCAGCAACCTAGGCGGGACTAGCGGACTCAATGAGCAGTTCTTC. The whole variable domain, filled in from reference TRBV7-9 and TRBJ2-1, reads DTGVSQNPRHKITKRGQNVTFRCDPISEHNRLYWYRQTLGQGPEFLTYFQNEAQLEKSRLLSDRFSAERPKGSFSTLEIQRTEQGDSAMYLCASNLGGTSGLNEQFFGPGTRLTVL.

This clonotype was seen more than once but under ten times. Mismatch with germline at one junction end may stem from a read error. The chain has TRBV24-1 and TRBJ2-6, with TRBD1 matching over 7 bases. CDR1 is KGHDR and CDR2 is SFDVKD in the germline V gene. CDR3 length equals 14 residues. The CDR3 DNA reads as TGTGCCACCGAGGGACAGTCTGAGGCCAACGTCCTGACTTTC. It specifies CATEGQSEANVLTF.

This clonotype has only a few counts. The V call is TRBV18, the J call TRBJ2-7; 9 bases are a match to TRBD1. Germline CDR1 is KGHSH and CDR2 is LQKENI. The ends lost 3 bases at V and 1 base at J; junction bases unmatched: 7. This CDR3 region has 16 residues. CDR3: CASSPKGQGISYEQYF. The CDR3 DNA sequence: TGTGCCAGCTCACCGAAGGGACAGGGTATTTCCTACGAGCAGTACTTC.

In its sample, this clonotype was seen a few times. This chain joins TRBV3-2 and TRBJ2-1; the DNA was not compared with TRBD2, the D call given in the table. TRBV3-2 is deemed a pseudogene. The CDR3 extends over 17 amino acids. CDR3 in DNA: TGTGCCAGCAGCCACGCGGCCGGTCGTGGTAGCGGCGCTGAGCAGTTCTTC. It codes for CASSHAAGRGSGAEQFF.

Many counts were recorded for this clonotype. This chain connects TRBV2 to TRBJ2-2; D ambiguous. CDR1 SNHLY and CDR2 FYNNEI come from the germline V gene. Trimming removed 3 bases at V and 2 bases at J, with 7 bases between. The length of the CDR3 is 14 residues. CDR3 protein: CASSEASNTGELFF. In DNA form, the CDR3 reads TGTGCCAGCAGTGAGGCGAGTAACACCGGGGAGCTGTTTTTT.

This clonotype was seen ten or more times. In DNA, the CDR3 is TGCAGTGCTAGAGCCACCGACTACGAGCAGTACTTC. Translating gives CSARATDYEQYF. The chain links TRBV20-1 to TRBJ2-7, with no clear D. The germline V gene has CDR1 DFQATT and CDR2 SNEGSKA (reference sequence). The CDR3 totals 12 residues. V was cut by 1 base and J by 3 bases, with 7 bases left in between.

In its sample, this clonotype was seen many times. The chain has TRBV3-1 and TRBJ2-5; 9 nucleotides line up with TRBD2. CDR1 and CDR2 (germline): LGHDT, YNNKEL (reference sequence). J was trimmed by 5 bases and V by 4 bases; bases with no gene match: 11. The CDR3 length is 16 residues. CDR3 in DNA: TGTGCCAGCAGCCTTAGCGGGAGCCCCTTGGGGGAGACCCAGTACTTC. Its translation is CASSLSGSPLGETQYF.